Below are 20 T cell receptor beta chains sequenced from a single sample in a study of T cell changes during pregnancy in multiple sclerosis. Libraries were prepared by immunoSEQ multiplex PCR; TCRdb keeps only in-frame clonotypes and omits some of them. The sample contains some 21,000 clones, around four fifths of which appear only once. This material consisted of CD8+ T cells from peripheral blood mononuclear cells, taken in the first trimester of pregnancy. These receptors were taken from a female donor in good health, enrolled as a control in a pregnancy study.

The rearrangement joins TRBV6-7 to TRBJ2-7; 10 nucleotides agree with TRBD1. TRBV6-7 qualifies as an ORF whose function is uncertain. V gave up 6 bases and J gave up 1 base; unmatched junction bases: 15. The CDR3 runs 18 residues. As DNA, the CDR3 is TGTGCCAGCAGCCCCGGGGGGGGAGACAGGGGGCTTTCCTACGAGCAGTACTTC. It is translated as CASSPGGGDRGLSYEQYF.

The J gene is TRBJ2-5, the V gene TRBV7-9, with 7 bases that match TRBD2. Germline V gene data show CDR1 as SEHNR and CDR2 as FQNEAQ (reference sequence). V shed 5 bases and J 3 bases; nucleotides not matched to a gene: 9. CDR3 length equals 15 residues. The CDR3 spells CASSLTVAGKETQYF. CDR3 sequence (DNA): TGTGCCAGCAGCCTTACCGTAGCGGGTAAAGAGACCCAGTACTTC.

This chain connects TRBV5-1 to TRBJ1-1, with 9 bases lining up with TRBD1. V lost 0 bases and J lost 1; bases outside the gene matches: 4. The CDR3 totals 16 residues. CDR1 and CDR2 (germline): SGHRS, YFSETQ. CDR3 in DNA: TGCGCCAGCAGCTTGGCCCTGACAGGGGGGAACACTGAAGCTTTCTTT. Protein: CASSLALTGGNTEAFF.

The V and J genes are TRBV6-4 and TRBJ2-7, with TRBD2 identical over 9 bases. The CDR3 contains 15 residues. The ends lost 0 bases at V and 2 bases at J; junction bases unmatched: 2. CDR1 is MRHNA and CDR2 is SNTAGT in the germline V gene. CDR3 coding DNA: TGTGCCAGCAGTGACTCTGGCGGGAGGGCCTACGAGCAGTACTTC. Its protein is CASSDSGGRAYEQYF.

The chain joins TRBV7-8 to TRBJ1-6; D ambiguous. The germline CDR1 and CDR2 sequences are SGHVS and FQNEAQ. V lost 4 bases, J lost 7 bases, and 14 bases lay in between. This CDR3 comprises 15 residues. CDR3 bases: TGTGCCAGCAGCTCCGGGAGAAGCAACAATTCACCCCTCCACTTT. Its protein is CASSSGRSNNSPLHF.

Here the CDR3 reads CAGASGRRSTEAFF. In DNA, the CDR3 is TGTGCCGGAGCCTCAGGGCGGCGCAGCACTGAAGCTTTCTTT. The gene calls are TRBV5-4 and TRBJ1-1, with D tentatively TRBD1 (5 bases). Germline values: CDR1 SGHNT, CDR2 YYREEE (reference sequence). The CDR3 runs 14 residues. V shed 10 bases and J shed 4 bases, with 20 bases lying between them.

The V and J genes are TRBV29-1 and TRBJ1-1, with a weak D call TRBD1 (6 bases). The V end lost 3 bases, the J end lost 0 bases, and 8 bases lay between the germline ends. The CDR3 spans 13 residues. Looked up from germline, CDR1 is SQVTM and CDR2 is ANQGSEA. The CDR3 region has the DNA TGCAGCGTTGAGCAGGGGATGAACACTGAAGCTTTCTTT. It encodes CSVEQGMNTEAFF.

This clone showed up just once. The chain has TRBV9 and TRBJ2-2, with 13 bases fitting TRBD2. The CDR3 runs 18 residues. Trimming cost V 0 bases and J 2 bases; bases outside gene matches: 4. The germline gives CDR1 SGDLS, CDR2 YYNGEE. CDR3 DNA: TGTGCCAGCAGCGTAGCTACTAGCGGGGGGGCCAACACCGGGGAGCTGTTTTTT. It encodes CASSVATSGGANTGELFF.

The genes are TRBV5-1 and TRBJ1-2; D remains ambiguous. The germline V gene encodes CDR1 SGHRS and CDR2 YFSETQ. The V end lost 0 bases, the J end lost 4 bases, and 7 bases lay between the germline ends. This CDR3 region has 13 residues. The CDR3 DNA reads TGCGCCAGCAGCTTGGGTACCGGCTATGGCTACACCTTC. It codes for CASSLGTGYGYTF.

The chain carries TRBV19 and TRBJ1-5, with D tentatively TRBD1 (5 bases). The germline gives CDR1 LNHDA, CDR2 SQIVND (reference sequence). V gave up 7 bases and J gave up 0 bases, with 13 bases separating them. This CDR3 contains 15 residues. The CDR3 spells CASNSGLNSNQPQHF. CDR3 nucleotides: TGTGCCAGTAACTCGGGACTTAATAGCAATCAGCCCCAGCATTTT.

CDR3 region: CASSPPGPRGRETQYF. CDR3 DNA sequence: TGTGCCAGCAGCCCCCCGGGTCCCCGGGGGAGGGAGACCCAGTACTTC. V is TRBV9 and J is TRBJ2-5; a possible D gene is TRBD2 (6 bases). This CDR3 contains 16 residues. The V and J ends lost 4 bases and 5 bases respectively, with 21 bases between them. Germline V gene data show CDR1 as SGDLS and CDR2 as YYNGEE.

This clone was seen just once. The CDR3 sequence is CASSLAAGGYEQYF. Here the CDR3 DNA reads TGTGCCAGCAGTTTAGCGGCGGGGGGCTACGAGCAGTACTTC. This rearrangement joins TRBV28 to TRBJ2-7; 8 positions match TRBD2. Germline CDR1 and CDR2: MDHEN and SYDVKM. V lost 2 bases and J lost 3; bases outside the gene matches: 3. CDR3 length: 14 amino acids.

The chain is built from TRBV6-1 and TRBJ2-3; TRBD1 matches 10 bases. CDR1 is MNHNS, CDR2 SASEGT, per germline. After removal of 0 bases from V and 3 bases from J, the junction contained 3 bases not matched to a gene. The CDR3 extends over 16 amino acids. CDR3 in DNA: TGTGCCAGCAGTGAAGCGGGGACAGGGGTGACAGATACGCAGTATTTT. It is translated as CASSEAGTGVTDTQYF.

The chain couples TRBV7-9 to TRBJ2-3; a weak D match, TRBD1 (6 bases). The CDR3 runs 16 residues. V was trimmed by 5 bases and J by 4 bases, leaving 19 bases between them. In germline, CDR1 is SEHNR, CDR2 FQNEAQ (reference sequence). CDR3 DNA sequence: TGTGCCAGCAGCCCAGTGACTACAGGGCTCTCAGATACGCAGTATTTT. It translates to CASSPVTTGLSDTQYF.

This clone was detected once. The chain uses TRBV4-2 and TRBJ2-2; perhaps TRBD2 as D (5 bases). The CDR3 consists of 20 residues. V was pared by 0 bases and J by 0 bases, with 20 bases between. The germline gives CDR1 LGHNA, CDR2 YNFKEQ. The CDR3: CASSQDPSGSGFTNTGELFF. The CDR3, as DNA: TGTGCCAGCAGCCAAGATCCTTCAGGCAGCGGATTTACGAACACCGGGGAGCTGTTTTTT.

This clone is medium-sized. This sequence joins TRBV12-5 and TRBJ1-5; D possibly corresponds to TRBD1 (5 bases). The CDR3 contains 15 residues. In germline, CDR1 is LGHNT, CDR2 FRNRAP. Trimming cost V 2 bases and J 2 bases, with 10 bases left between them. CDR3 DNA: TGTGCTAGTGGTTTGTGGGGGGTGGGCAATCAGCCCCAGCATTTT. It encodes CASGLWGVGNQPQHF.

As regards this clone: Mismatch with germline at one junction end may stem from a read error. In DNA, the CDR3 is TGTGCCAGCAGGGAAGACAGCTACGAGCAGTACTTC. Translating it yields CASREDSYEQYF. The V call is TRBV2, the J call TRBJ2-7, with D maybe TRBD1 (5 bases). This CDR3 is 12 amino acids long. CDR1 and CDR2 from the germline V gene are SNHLY and FYNNEI.

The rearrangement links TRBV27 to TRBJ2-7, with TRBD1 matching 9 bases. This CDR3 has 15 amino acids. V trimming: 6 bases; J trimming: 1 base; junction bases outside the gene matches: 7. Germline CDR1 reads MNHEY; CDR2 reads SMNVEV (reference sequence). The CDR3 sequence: CASRDGQGPSYEQYF. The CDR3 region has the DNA TGTGCCAGCAGAGACGGACAGGGGCCTTCCTACGAGCAGTACTTC.

CDR3 region: CASSFLGQTNEQFF. In DNA, the CDR3 is TGTGCCAGCAGCTTCCTGGGACAGACCAATGAGCAGTTCTTC. The J gene is TRBJ2-1, the V gene TRBV28, with 7 bases fitting TRBD1. This CDR3 has 14 residues. V shed 6 bases, J shed 6 bases, and the junction held 8 bases outside the gene matches. The germline gives CDR1 MDHEN, CDR2 SYDVKM.

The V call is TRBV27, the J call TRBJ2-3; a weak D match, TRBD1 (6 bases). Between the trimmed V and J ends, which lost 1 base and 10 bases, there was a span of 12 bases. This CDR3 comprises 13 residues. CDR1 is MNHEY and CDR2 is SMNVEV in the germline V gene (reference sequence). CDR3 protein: CASSLYQGSAQYF. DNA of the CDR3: TGTGCCAGCAGTTTATATCAGGGGTCTGCGCAGTATTTT.